The 26 T cell receptor beta chains in this list originate from one sample, sequenced in a study of OX40 agonist ivuxolimab in advanced cancers. Libraries were prepared by immunoSEQ multiplex PCR; TCRdb keeps only in-frame clonotypes and omits some of them. The sample has 55,000 to 90,000 clones, 75% to 90% seen once; the top ten hold approximately 0.4%. The sequences come from CD4+ or CD8+ T cells sorted from blood, collected in a trial of the OX40 agonist ivuxolimab. These TCRs come from an adult with an advanced solid tumor such as melanoma, head and neck, liver or kidney cancer.

J is TRBJ2-1 and V is TRBV27; 9 bases align to TRBD1. The V gene end was trimmed by 6 bases and the J gene end by 9 bases; junction bases not matched to a gene: 12. The CDR3 is 15 amino acids. The germline CDR1 and CDR2 sequences are MNHEY and SMNVEV (reference sequence). The CDR3 loop is CASSLRDRVPSEQFF. The CDR3 nucleotides are TGTGCCAGCAGCCTCCGGGACAGGGTTCCTAGTGAGCAGTTCTTC.

V and J are TRBV7-3 and TRBJ2-1; D unresolved. V lost 2 bases and J 0 bases, leaving 8 bases between the germline ends. This CDR3 contains 15 residues. The V gene's germline CDR1 is SGHTA and CDR2 FQGTGA. The CDR3: CASSLGLSSYNEQFF. CDR3 DNA sequence: TGTGCCAGCAGCTTAGGCCTGAGCTCCTACAATGAGCAGTTCTTC.

This clone was detected only once. This chain connects TRBV4-1 to TRBJ2-1; 7 nucleotides line up with TRBD1. CDR1 and CDR2 from the germline V gene are MGHRA and YSYEKL. Unmatched junction bases numbered 13, after V lost 0 bases and J lost 8 bases. The CDR3 runs 17 residues. The CDR3 protein is CASSQEKRGPRTHEQFF. DNA for the CDR3: TGCGCCAGCAGCCAAGAGAAGAGGGGGCCTCGCACCCATGAGCAGTTCTTC.

The rearrangement links TRBV6-5 to TRBJ2-1, with 8 bases lining up with TRBD1. The CDR3 runs 15 residues. Germline V lookup: CDR1 MNHEY, CDR2 SVGAGI. Trimming removed 0 bases from V and 4 bases from J; junction bases left unmatched: 2. DNA of the CDR3: TGTGCCAGCAGTTACTCCGGGACAGGATACAATGAGCAGTTCTTC. Residues: CASSYSGTGYNEQFF.

The chain uses TRBV14 and TRBJ2-2; D possibly matches TRBD1 or TRBD2 (5 bases each). Per germline, CDR1 SGHDN and CDR2 FVKESK. Trimming pared 7 bases from V and 5 bases from J, leaving 11 bases between. This CDR3 is built from 13 residues. The CDR3 DNA is TGTGCCAGCACGAGGGGATTTACCGGGGAGCTGTTTTTT. Translating it yields CASTRGFTGELFF.

The V call is TRBV28, the J call TRBJ1-2; D might be TRBD1 (5 bases). The germline V gene encodes CDR1 MDHEN and CDR2 SYDVKM. This CDR3 is built from 12 residues. Trimming took 3 bases from V and 5 from J, leaving 7 bases between them. DNA of the CDR3: TGTGCCAGCAGTTTGGGGCAGTATGGCTACACCTTC. This codes for CASSLGQYGYTF.

The J gene is TRBJ1-2, the V gene TRBV5-6; D remains ambiguous. This CDR3 has 13 residues. Germline V CDR1 and CDR2: SGHDT, YYEEEE. V dropped 0 bases and J dropped 5 bases, with 8 bases sitting between them. CDR3 sequence (DNA): TGTGCCAGCAGCTTGGGCGGTTTTTATGGCTACACCTTC. Protein product: CASSLGGFYGYTF.

The V call is TRBV2, the J call TRBJ2-7; 12 nucleotides align to TRBD2. Germline-derived CDR1 and CDR2 are SNHLY and FYNNEI. The ends lost 5 bases at V and 9 bases at J; junction bases unmatched: 5. The CDR3 spans 13 residues. The CDR3 region has the DNA TGTGCCAGCAGTAGAGGACTAGCGGGGATGCAGTACGTC. Residues: CASSRGLAGMQYV.

The rearrangement joins TRBV5-6 to TRBJ1-5, with 10 positions matching TRBD1. Trimming took 4 bases from V and 6 from J; bases not matched to a gene: 1. CDR1 and CDR2 (germline): SGHDT, YYEEEE. This CDR3 is 13 amino acids long. The CDR3 sequence: CASSRTGGQPQHF. The CDR3 DNA is TGTGCCAGCAGCCGGACAGGGGGTCAGCCCCAGCATTTT.

This chain joins TRBV5-4 and TRBJ1-3, with D possibly being TRBD1 (5 bases). This CDR3 is built from 15 residues. The ends were cut back, 3 bases at V and 4 bases at J, with 14 bases in the middle. CDR1 SGHNT and CDR2 YYREEE come from the germline V gene (reference sequence). CDR3 amino acids: CASSSGTRMGNTIYF. CDR3 sequence (DNA): TGTGCCAGCAGCTCCGGGACGAGGATGGGAAACACCATATATTTT.

The rearrangement uses TRBV5-1 and TRBJ1-2; 8 nucleotides align to TRBD1. The CDR3 contains 15 residues. The J segment lost 5 bases and the V segment lost 2 bases, leaving 8 bases of the junction unmatched. Germline V CDR1 and CDR2: SGHRS, YFSETQ. The CDR3 spells CASSFPDDRGYGYTF. The CDR3 nucleotides read TGCGCCAGCAGCTTTCCGGACGACAGGGGTTATGGCTACACCTTC.

The V call is TRBV6-1, the J call TRBJ2-3; 8 bases are a match to TRBD1. The V segment lost 6 bases and the J segment 2 bases; nucleotides outside the gene matches: 7. The germline gives CDR1 MNHNS, CDR2 SASEGT. The CDR3 extends over 15 amino acids. DNA of the CDR3: TGTGCCAGCAGCCGGACAGGGCCCTACACAGATACGCAGTATTTT. It is translated as CASSRTGPYTDTQYF.

The chain has TRBV7-2 and TRBJ1-2, with D uncertain. The CDR3 is made up of 13 amino acids. Germline V gives CDR1 SGHTA, CDR2 FQGNSA. V was shortened by 8 bases and J by 3 bases, with 13 bases between the two germline ends. Here the CDR3 DNA reads TGTGCCAGCGCCTTACAGACCTACTATGGCTACACCTTC. This encodes CASALQTYYGYTF.

This clone has just one count. The V call is TRBV9, the J call TRBJ2-1; TRBD2 matches 11 bases. This CDR3 is built from 16 residues. CDR1 is SGDLS and CDR2 is YYNGEE in the germline V gene. V trimming: 0 bases; J trimming: 3 bases; junction bases outside the gene matches: 2. CDR3 sequence reads: CASSVGLAGIYNEQFF. The CDR3 coding sequence is TGTGCCAGCAGCGTAGGACTAGCGGGGATCTACAATGAGCAGTTCTTC.

This rearrangement joins TRBV18 to TRBJ1-3; D is unresolved. The germline gives CDR1 KGHSH, CDR2 LQKENI. The CDR3 runs 14 residues. V lost 3 bases, J lost 1 base, and 7 bases lay in between. CDR3 sequence: CASSPLDSGNTIYF. DNA of the CDR3: TGTGCCAGCTCACCGCTGGATTCTGGAAACACCATATATTTT. The full variable domain, rest sourced from reference TRBV18 and TRBJ1-3, is NAGVMQNPRHLVRRRGQEARLRCSPMKGHSHVYWYRQLPEEGLKFMVYLQKENIIDESGMPKERFSAEFPKEGPSILRIQQVVRGDSAAYFCASSPLDSGNTIYFGEGSWLTVV.

V and J are TRBV18 and TRBJ2-6; maybe TRBD1 (5 bases). The V gene's germline CDR1 is KGHSH and CDR2 LQKENI. Trimming took 11 bases from V and 0 from J, leaving 17 bases between them. The CDR3 loop spans 16 amino acids. The CDR3 loop reads CAGTPGQGSGANVLTF. DNA for the CDR3: TGTGCCGGCACGCCAGGGCAAGGCTCTGGGGCCAACGTCCTGACTTTC.

The genes are TRBV7-2 and TRBJ1-1; 9 nucleotides line up with TRBD1. V shed 0 bases and J 8 bases; nucleotides not matched to a gene: 7. The CDR3 spans 15 residues. CDR1 and CDR2 (germline): SGHTA, FQGNSA. The CDR3 coding sequence is TGTGCCAGCAGCTTAGCGACAGGGGGGATTGGGGAAGCTTTCTTT. Amino acids: CASSLATGGIGEAFF.

The rearrangement joins TRBV7-2 to TRBJ2-1; D call uncertain. The CDR3 has 15 residues. The germline V and J ends were trimmed by 1 base and 0 bases, with 7 bases remaining between them. Germline V lookup: CDR1 SGHTA, CDR2 FQGNSA. CDR3 sequence (DNA): TGTGCCAGCAGCTTAGTGGTTTCCTCCTACAATGAGCAGTTCTTC. As protein: CASSLVVSSYNEQFF.

This chain links TRBV7-9 with TRBJ2-1; D might be TRBD2 (7 bases). Trimming removed 5 bases at V and 5 bases at J, with 16 bases between. CDR3 length equals 15 residues. Germline CDR1 reads SEHNR; CDR2 reads FQNEAQ (reference sequence). CDR3 bases: TGTGCCAGCAGCCCCCTTGCGGGGGCTCACAATGAGCAGTTCTTC. It yields the protein CASSPLAGAHNEQFF.

The chain carries TRBV6-6 and TRBJ1-3; no reliable D call. CDR1 is MNHNY and CDR2 is SVGAGI in the germline V gene (reference sequence). CDR3 length: 11 amino acids. Trimming pared 8 bases from V and 2 bases from J, leaving 4 bases between. CDR3 coding DNA: TGTGCCAGCTCGGCTGGAAACACCATATATTTT. It yields the protein CASSAGNTIYF.

The chain employs TRBV28 and TRBJ1-1, with a possible D match to TRBD1 (5 bases). This CDR3 is 13 amino acids long. V lost 8 bases and J lost 6, with 16 bases in between. Germline V lookup: CDR1 MDHEN, CDR2 SYDVKM. The CDR3 DNA reads TGTGCCAGCGCTCCTCCAGGGCTCGCTGAAGCTTTCTTT. It specifies CASAPPGLAEAFF.

The genes are TRBV6-5 and TRBJ1-1; possibly TRBD1 for D (6 bases). With 4 bases removed from V and 0 bases from J, the gap between germline ends came to 12 bases. CDR1 and CDR2 from the germline V gene are MNHEY and SVGAGI. The CDR3 length is 15 residues. The CDR3 bases are TGTGCCAGCAGTTCAACCGGGACAATGAACACTGAAGCTTTCTTT. Translating it yields CASSSTGTMNTEAFF.

The CDR3 sequence is CASSPFSEAFF. CDR3 nucleotides: TGTGCCAGCAGCCCCTTTTCTGAAGCTTTCTTT. This chain connects TRBV7-2 to TRBJ1-1; no clear D. V was shortened by 5 bases and J by 6 bases, with 7 bases between the two germline ends. The CDR3 extends over 11 amino acids. Per the germline V gene, CDR1 is SGHTA and CDR2 is FQGNSA. Variable domain in full (rest from reference TRBV7-2 and TRBJ1-1): GAGVSQSPSNKVTEKGKDVELRCDPISGHTALYWYRQSLGQGLEFLIYFQGNSAPDKSGLPSDRFSAERTGGSVSTLTIQRTQQEDSAVYLCASSPFSEAFFGQGTRLTVV.

This clone was observed once. This chain links TRBV10-3 with TRBJ1-1; 9 bases are a match to TRBD1. CDR1 and CDR2 (germline): ENHRY, SYGVKD. J was trimmed by 2 bases and V by 11 bases; bases with no gene match: 9. This CDR3 comprises 14 residues. CDR3 sequence: CAAGMGQGNTEAFF. As DNA, the CDR3 is TGTGCCGCCGGAATGGGACAGGGAAACACTGAAGCTTTCTTT.

The chain has TRBV19 and TRBJ2-3, with unresolved D. V was pared by 1 base and J by 8 bases, with 10 bases between. This CDR3 is built from 13 residues. Germline-derived CDR1 and CDR2 are LNHDA and SQIVND (reference sequence). The CDR3 sequence is CASSIGAFGTQYF. The CDR3 DNA sequence: TGTGCCAGTAGTATAGGAGCGTTTGGTACGCAGTATTTT. Complete variable domain (other parts from reference TRBV19 and TRBJ2-3): DGGITQSPKYLFRKEGQNVTLSCEQNLNHDAMYWYRQDPGQGLRLIYYSQIVNDFQKGDIAEGYSVSREKKESFPLTVTSAQKNPTAFYLCASSIGAFGTQYFGPGTRLTVL.

The gene calls are TRBV21-1 and TRBJ2-7. TRBV21-1 is shown as a pseudogene. The CDR3 contains 11 residues. The CDR3, as DNA: TGTGCCAGCAGCAGTCTTTACGAGCAGTACGTC. This codes for CASSSLYEQYV.